This T cell receptor beta chain was sequenced for a study of monozygotic twins with cystic fibrosis. Clones were read by immunoSEQ multiplex PCR, and TCRdb kept only the in-frame ones, dropping some. The repertoire holds tens of thousands of clones, with 97% as singletons. The CDR3 has 14 amino acids. The ends lost 4 bases at V and 5 bases at J; junction bases unmatched: 3. The germline gives CDR1 SGHDN, CDR2 FVKESK. The sequenced material came from blood. The TCR originated in a girl aged 5 to 17 with cystic fibrosis. The V gene is TRBV14, the J gene TRBJ2-3, with TRBD2 matching 10 bases. CDR3 residues: CASSRLAGEDTQYF. In DNA form, the CDR3 reads TGTGCCAGCAGCCGTCTAGCGGGAGAAGATACGCAGTATTTT.